The clone carrying this TCR beta chain was seen only once. The antigen remains unidentified. This sample also contains other DNA sequences that code for the same CDR3. In the CD4+ fraction, cells were divided into CD45RA+ naive and CD45RA-negative memory subsets. Profiled with immunoSEQ multiplex PCR; TCRdb holds only in-frame clones, not every one. The sample shows over 2 million clones, roughly 95% of them seen only once. The data stem from a study of shared clonotypes between healthy human individuals. General study results and limits: Non-shared clonotypes had lower generation probabilities than clonotypes shared by all four sorted-subset donors. Across four donors, naive CD4 shared roughly 5%, naive CD8 more than 3%, memory CD4 roughly 2.3%, memory CD8 0.4% to 0.5%.

Deletions cut 0 bases from V and 5 bases from J, with 7 bases between. CDR3 size: 14 residues. CDR1 SGHTA and CDR2 FQGNSA come from the germline V gene. The receptor's source is a man between 18 and 29 years old in good health. The chain combines TRBV7-2 with TRBJ2-2; maybe TRBD2 (6 bases). Specimen: naive CD4+ T cells sorted from blood. Specified subset: CD45RA+ positively selected. The CDR3 region has the DNA TGTGCCAGCAGCTTAGCGCGGGGTACCGGGGAGCTGTTTTTT. This sequence encodes CASSLARGTGELFF.